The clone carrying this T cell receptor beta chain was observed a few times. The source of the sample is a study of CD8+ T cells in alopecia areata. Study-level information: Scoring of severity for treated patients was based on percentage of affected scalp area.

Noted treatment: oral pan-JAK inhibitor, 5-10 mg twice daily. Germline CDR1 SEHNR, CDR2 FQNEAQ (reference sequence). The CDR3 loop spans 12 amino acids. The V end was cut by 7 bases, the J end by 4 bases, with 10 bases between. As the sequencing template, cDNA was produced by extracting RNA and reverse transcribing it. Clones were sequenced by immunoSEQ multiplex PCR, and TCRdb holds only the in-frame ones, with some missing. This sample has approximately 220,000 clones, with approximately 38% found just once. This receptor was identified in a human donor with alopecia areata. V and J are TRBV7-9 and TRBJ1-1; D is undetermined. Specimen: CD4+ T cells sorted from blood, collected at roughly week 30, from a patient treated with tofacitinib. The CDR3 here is CASTPAGTEAFF. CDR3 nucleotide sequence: TGTGCCAGCACCCCAGCGGGCACTGAAGCTTTCTTT.